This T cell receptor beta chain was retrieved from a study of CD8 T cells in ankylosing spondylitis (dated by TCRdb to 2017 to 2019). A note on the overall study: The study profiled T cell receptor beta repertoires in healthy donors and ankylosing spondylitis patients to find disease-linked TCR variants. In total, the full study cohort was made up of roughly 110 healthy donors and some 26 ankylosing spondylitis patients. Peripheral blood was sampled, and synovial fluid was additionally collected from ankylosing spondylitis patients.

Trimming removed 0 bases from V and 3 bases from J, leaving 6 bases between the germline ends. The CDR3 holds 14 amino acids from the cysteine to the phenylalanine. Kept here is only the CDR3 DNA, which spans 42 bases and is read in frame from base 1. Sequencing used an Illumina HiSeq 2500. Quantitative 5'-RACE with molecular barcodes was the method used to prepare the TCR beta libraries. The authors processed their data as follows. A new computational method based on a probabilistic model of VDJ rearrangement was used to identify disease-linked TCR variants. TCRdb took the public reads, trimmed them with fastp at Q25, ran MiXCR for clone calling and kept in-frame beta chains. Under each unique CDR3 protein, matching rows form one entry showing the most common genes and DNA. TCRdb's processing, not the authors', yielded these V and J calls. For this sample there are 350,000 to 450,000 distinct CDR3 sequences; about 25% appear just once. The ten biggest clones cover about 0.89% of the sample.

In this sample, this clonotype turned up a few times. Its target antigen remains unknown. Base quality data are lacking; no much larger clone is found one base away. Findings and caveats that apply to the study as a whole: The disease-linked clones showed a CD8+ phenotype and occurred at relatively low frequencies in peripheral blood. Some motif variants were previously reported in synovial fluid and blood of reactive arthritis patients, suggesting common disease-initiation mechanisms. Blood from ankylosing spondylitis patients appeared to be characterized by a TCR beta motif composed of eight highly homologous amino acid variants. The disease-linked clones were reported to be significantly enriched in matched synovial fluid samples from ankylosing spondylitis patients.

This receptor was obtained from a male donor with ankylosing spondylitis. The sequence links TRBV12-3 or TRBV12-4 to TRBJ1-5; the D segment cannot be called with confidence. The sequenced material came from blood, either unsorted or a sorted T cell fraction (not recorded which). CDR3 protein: CASSLAWVNQPQHF. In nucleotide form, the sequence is TGTGCCAGCAGTTTAGCCTGGGTCAATCAGCCCCAGCATTTT.